The present entry profiles one T cell receptor (beta chain) with its context. The antigen remains undetermined. The data stem from a study of vaccination and CD4 T cells after COVID-19. The Oncomine TCR Beta short-read assay sequenced DNA from cultured CD4+ T cells. MiXCR was run by TCRdb on the PCR reads, yielding one entry per CDR3 protein. The repertoire includes some 16,000 distinct CDR3 sequences, roughly two thirds of them detected once, and around 11% sits in the top ten. The sample's treatment: approximately nine-day PBMC culture with coronavirus spike peptide pools or control peptides (ViraFEST assay). The V end was cut by 5 bases, the J end by 0 bases, with 13 bases between. The CDR3 runs to 15 residues. Per germline, CDR1 MNHNS and CDR2 SASEGT.

The sequencing input was CD4+ T cells from blood, cultured in vitro. The gene calls are TRBV6-1 and TRBJ1-2; maybe TRBD1 (6 bases). The sequence derives from a human donor who had recovered from COVID-19. CDR3 DNA sequence: TGTGCCAGCAGTACCCGACAGGTGACTAACTATGGCTACACCTTC. Its translation: CASSTRQVTNYGYTF.